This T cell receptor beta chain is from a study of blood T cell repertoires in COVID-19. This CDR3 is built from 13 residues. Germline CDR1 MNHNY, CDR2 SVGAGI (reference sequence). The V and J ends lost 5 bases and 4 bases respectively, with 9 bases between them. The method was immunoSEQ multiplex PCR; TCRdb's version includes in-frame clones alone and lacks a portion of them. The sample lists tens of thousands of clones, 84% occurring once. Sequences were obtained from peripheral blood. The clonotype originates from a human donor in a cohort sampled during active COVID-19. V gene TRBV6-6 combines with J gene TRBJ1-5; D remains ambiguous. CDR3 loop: CASSPWPNQPQHF. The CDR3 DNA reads TGTGCCAGCAGTCCCTGGCCGAATCAGCCCCAGCATTTT.